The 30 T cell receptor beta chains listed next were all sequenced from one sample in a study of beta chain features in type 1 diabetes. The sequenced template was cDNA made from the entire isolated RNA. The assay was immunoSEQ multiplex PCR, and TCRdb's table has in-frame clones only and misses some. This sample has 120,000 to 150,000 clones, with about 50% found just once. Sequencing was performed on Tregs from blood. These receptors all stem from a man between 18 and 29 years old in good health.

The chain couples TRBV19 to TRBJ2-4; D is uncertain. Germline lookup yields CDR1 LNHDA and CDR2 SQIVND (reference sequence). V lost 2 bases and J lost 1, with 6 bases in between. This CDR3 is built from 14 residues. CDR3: CASSIQDAKNIQYF. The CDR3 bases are TGTGCCAGTAGTATACAGGATGCCAAAAACATTCAGTACTTC. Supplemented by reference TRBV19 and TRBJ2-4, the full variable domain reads DGGITQSPKYLFRKEGQNVTLSCEQNLNHDAMYWYRQDPGQGLRLIYYSQIVNDFQKGDIAEGYSVSREKKESFPLTVTSAQKNPTAFYLCASSIQDAKNIQYFGAGTRLSVL.

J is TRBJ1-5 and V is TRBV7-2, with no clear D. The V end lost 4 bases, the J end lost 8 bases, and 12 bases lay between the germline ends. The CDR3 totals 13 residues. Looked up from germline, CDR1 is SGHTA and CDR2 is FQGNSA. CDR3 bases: TGTGCCAGCAGCTCCATCCCTAGTGAGCCCCAGCATTTT. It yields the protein CASSSIPSEPQHF.

CDR3 region: CAWRSAGGGGQYF. CDR3 nucleotides: TGTGCCTGGAGGAGCGCGGGAGGAGGTGGGCAGTACTTC. The V gene is TRBV30, the J gene TRBJ2-7; 8 bases align to TRBD2. V trimming: 3 bases; J trimming: 9 bases; junction bases outside the gene matches: 10. The CDR3 covers 13 residues. Germline values: CDR1 GTSNPN, CDR2 SVGIG (reference sequence).

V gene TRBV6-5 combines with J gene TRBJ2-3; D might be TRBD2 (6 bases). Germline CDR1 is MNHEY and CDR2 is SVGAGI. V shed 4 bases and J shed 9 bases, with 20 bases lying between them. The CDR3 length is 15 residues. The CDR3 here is CASSSVVAVGGTQYF. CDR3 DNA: TGTGCCAGCAGTTCCGTGGTCGCCGTTGGAGGGACGCAGTATTTT.

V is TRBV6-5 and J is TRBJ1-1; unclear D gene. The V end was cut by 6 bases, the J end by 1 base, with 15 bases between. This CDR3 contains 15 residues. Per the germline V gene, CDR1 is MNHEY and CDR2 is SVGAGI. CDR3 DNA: TGTGCCAGCAGACACCGATCAGAGGGGAACACTGAAGCTTTCTTT. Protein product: CASRHRSEGNTEAFF.

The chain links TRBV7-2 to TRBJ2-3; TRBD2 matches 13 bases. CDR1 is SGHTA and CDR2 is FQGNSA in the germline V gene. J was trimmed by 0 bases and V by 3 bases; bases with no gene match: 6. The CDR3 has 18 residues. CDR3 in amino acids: CASSFQLAGGPSTDTQYF. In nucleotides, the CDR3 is TGTGCCAGCAGCTTTCAACTAGCGGGGGGGCCTAGCACAGATACGCAGTATTTT.

CDR3 amino acids: CSVLQGASTNEKLFF. Here the CDR3 DNA reads TGCAGCGTCTTACAGGGGGCGTCAACTAATGAAAAACTGTTTTTT. The chain carries TRBV29-1 and TRBJ1-4, with 9 bases matching TRBD1. The germline V gene has CDR1 SQVTM and CDR2 ANQGSEA. V lost 6 bases, J lost 0 bases, and 5 bases stayed unmatched. The CDR3 is made up of 15 amino acids.

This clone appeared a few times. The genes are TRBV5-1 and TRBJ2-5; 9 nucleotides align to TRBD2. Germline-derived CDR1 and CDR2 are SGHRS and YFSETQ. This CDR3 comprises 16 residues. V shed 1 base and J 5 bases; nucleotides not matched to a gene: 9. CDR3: CASSLMIAGVSETQYF. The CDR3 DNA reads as TGCGCCAGCAGCTTGATGATAGCGGGGGTTTCGGAGACCCAGTACTTC.

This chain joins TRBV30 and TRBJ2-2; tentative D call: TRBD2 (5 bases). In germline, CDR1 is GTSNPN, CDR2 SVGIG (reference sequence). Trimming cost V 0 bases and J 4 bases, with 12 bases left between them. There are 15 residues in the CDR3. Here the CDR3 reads CAWSVLGWGTGELFF. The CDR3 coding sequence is TGTGCCTGGAGTGTACTAGGGTGGGGCACCGGGGAGCTGTTTTTT. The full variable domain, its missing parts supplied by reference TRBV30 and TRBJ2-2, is SQTIHQWPATLVQPVGSPLSLECTVEGTSNPNLYWYRQAAGRGLQLLFYSVGIGQISSEVPQNLSASRPQDRQFILSSKKLLLSDSGFYLCAWSVLGWGTGELFFGEGSRLTVL.

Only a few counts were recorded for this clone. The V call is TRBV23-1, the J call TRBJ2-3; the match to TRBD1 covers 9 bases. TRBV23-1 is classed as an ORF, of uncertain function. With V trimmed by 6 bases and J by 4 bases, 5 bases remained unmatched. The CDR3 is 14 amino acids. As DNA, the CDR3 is TGCGCCAGCAGGGGACAGGGAAGGGCAGATACGCAGTATTTT. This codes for CASRGQGRADTQYF.

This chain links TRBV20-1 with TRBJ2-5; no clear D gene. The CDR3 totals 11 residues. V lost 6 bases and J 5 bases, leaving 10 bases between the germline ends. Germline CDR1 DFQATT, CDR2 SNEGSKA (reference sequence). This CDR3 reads CSADSRETQYF. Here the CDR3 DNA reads TGCAGTGCCGACTCCCGGGAGACCCAGTACTTC.

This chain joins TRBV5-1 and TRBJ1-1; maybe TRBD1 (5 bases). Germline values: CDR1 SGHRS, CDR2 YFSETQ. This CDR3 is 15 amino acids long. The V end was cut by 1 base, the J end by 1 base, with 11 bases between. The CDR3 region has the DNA TGCGCCAGCAGCTTGTTTGGAGGGACGAACACTGAAGCTTTCTTT. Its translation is CASSLFGGTNTEAFF.

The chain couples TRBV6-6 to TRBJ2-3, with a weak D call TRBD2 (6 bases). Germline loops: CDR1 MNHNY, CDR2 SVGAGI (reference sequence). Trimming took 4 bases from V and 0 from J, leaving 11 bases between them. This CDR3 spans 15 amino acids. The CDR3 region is CASSWGLGSTDTQYF. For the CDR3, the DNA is TGTGCCAGCAGTTGGGGACTGGGTAGCACAGATACGCAGTATTTT.

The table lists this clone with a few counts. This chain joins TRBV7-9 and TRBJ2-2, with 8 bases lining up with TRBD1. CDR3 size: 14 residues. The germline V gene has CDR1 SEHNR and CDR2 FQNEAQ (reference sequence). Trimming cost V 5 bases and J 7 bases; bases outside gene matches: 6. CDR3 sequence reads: CASSPRTGNGELFF. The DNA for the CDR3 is TGTGCCAGCAGCCCCCGGACAGGGAACGGGGAGCTGTTTTTT. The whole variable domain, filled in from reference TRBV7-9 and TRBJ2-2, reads DTGVSQNPRHKITKRGQNVTFRCDPISEHNRLYWYRQTLGQGPEFLTYFQNEAQLEKSRLLSDRFSAERPKGSFSTLEIQRTEQGDSAMYLCASSPRTGNGELFFGEGSRLTVL.

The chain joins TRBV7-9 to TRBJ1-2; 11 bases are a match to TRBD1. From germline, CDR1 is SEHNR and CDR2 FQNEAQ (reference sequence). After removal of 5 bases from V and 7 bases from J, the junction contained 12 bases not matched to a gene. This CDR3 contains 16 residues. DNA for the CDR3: TGTGCCAGCAGCGTACTATCCGGGACAGGGGGGATTGGCTACACCTTC. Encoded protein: CASSVLSGTGGIGYTF.

The CDR3 DNA follows: TGTGCCAGCAGAGGGGCCTACGAGCAGTACTTC. It yields the protein CASRGAYEQYF. The chain employs TRBV11-1 and TRBJ2-7; possibly TRBD1 for D (5 bases). The germline V gene encodes CDR1 SGHAT and CDR2 FQDESV (reference sequence). The CDR3 consists of 11 residues. The ends were cut back, 6 bases at V and 2 bases at J, with 5 bases in the middle.

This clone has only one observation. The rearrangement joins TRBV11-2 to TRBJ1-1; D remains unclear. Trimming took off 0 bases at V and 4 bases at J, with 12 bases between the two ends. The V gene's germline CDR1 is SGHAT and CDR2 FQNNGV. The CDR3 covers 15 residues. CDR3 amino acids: CASSLDWLYVTEAFF. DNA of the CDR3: TGTGCCAGCAGCTTAGACTGGCTTTACGTCACTGAAGCTTTCTTT. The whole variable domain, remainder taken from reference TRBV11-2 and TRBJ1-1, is EAGVAQSPRYKIIEKRQSVAFWCNPISGHATLYWYQQILGQGPKLLIQFQNNGVVDDSQLPKDRFSAERLKGVDSTLKIQPAKLEDSAVYLCASSLDWLYVTEAFFGQGTRLTVV.

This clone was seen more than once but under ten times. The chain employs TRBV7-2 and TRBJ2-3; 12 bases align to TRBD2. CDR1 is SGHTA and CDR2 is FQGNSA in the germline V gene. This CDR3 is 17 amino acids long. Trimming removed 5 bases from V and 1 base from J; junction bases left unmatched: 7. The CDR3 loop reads CASSDPSGGAGTDTQYF. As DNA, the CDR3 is TGTGCCAGCAGCGATCCTAGCGGGGGGGCCGGCACAGATACGCAGTATTTT.

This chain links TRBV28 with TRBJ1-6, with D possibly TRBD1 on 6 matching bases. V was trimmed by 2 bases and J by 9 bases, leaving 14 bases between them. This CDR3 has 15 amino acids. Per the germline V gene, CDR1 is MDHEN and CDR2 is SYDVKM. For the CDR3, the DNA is TGTGCCAGCAGTTTACTCACAGGGTTAGTTTCACCCCTCCACTTT. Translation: CASSLLTGLVSPLHF.

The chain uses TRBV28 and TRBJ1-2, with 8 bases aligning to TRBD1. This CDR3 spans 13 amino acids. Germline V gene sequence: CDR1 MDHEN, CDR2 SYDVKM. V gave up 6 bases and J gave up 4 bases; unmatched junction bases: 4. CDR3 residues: CASSTGTGYGYTF. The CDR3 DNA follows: TGTGCCAGCAGCACCGGGACAGGCTATGGCTACACCTTC.

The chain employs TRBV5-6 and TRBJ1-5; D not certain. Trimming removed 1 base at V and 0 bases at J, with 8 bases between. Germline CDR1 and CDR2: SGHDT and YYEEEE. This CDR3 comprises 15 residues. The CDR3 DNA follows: TGTGCCAGCAGCTTGATCACCAGTAGCAATCAGCCCCAGCATTTT. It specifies CASSLITSSNQPQHF.

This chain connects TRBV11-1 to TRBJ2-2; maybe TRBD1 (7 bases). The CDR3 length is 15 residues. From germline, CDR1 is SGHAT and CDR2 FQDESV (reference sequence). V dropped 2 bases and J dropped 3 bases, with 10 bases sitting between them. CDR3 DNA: TGTGCCAGCAGCTTACGCAGGGGGGACACCGGGGAGCTGTTTTTT. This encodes CASSLRRGDTGELFF. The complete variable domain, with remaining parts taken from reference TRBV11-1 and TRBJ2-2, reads EAEVAQSPRYKITEKSQAVAFWCDPISGHATLYWYRQILGQGPELLVQFQDESVVDDSQLPKDRFSAERLKGVDSTLKIQPAELGDSAMYLCASSLRRGDTGELFFGEGSRLTVL.

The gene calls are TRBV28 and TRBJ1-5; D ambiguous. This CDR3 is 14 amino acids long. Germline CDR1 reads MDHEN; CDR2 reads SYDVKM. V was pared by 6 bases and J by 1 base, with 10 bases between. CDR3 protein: CASRRVYSNQPQHF. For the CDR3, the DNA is TGTGCCAGCAGACGGGTGTACAGCAATCAGCCCCAGCATTTT. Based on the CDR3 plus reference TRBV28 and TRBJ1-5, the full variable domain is DVKVTQSSRYLVKRTGEKVFLECVQDMDHENMFWYRQDPGLGLRLIYFSYDVKMKEKGDIPEGYSVSREKKERFSLILESASTNQTSMYLCASRRVYSNQPQHFGDGTRLSIL.

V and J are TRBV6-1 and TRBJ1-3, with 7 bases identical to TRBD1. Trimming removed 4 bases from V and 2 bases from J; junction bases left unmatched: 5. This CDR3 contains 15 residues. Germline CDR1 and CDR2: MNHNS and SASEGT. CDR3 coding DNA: TGTGCCAGCAGTGCCGGGACAGCGACTGGAAACACCATATATTTT. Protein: CASSAGTATGNTIYF.

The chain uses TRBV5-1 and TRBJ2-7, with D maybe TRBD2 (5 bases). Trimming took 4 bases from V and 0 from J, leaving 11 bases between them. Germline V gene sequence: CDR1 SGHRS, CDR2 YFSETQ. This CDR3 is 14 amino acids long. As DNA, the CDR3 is TGCGCCAGCAGCCGGGGAACAAGCTCCTACGAGCAGTACTTC. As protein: CASSRGTSSYEQYF.

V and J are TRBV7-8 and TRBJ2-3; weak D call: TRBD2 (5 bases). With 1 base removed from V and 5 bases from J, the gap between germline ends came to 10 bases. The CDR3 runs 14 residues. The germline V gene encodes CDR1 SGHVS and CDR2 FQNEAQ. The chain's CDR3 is CASSLGGVGDTQYF. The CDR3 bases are TGTGCCAGCAGCTTAGGGGGAGTTGGAGATACGCAGTATTTT.

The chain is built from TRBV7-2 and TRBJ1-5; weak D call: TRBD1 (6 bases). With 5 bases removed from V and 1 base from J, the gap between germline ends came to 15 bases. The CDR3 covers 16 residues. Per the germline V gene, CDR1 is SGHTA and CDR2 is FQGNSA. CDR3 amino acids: CASSPGGRGSNQPQHF. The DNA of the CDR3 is TGTGCCAGCAGCCCGGGGGGCAGGGGAAGCAATCAGCCCCAGCATTTT.

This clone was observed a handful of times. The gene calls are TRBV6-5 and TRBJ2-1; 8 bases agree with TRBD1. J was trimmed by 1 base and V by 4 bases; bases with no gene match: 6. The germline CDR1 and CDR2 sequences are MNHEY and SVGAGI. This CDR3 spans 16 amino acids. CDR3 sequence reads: CASSLRQGSSYNEQFF. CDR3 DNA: TGTGCCAGCAGTTTGAGACAGGGGTCATCCTACAATGAGCAGTTCTTC.

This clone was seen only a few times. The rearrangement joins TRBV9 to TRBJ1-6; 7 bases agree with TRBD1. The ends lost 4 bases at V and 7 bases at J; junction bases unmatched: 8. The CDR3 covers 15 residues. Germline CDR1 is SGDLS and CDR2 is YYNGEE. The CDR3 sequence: CASSPGVGQNSPLHF. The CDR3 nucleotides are TGTGCCAGCAGCCCTGGTGTGGGACAGAATTCACCCCTCCACTTT.

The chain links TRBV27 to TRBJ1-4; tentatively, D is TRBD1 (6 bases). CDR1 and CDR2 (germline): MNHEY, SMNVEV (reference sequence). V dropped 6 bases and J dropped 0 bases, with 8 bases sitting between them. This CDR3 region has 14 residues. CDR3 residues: CASRGAATNEKLFF. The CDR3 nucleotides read TGTGCCAGCAGGGGGGCTGCAACTAATGAAAAACTGTTTTTT.